This entry describes one T cell receptor beta chain. Its antigen is not identified. The sample is drawn from a study of CXCR3-negative and CXCR3-positive naive CD8 T cells. UMI-labeled 5' RACE yielded the TRB cDNA libraries. TCRdb re-analyzed the 5' RACE reads; it lists each CDR3 protein once, without DNA. This sample's clone table lists over 70,000 distinct CDR3 sequences. This CDR3 is built from 14 residues. Germline assignment: CDR1 MDHEN and CDR2 SYDVKM. Study outcomes and limitations: TRBV-TRBJ usage matched between naive CXCR3-negative and CXCR3-positive cells but not between memory cells. Naive cells that were CXCR3-positive had more hydrophobic TRB CDR3s (compared with CXCR3-negative naive cells).

The receptor comes from a human donor in good health. Some clones in this sample may be carry-over from other donors' samples. Source material: naive CXCR3+ CD8+ T cells from blood. Subset reported: CD45RO-CCR7+CD27+CD95- naive CD8+ T cells expressing CXCR3 (TNR3+). The rearrangement links TRBV28 to TRBJ2-3. The CDR3 region is CASGLLASTDTQYF.